These T cell receptor beta chains were read from a single sample in a study of cytomegalovirus exposure and HLA in healthy donors. Method: immunoSEQ multiplex PCR; TCRdb's copy keeps in-frame clones and lacks some. The table includes 95,000 to 150,000 clones, 80% detected once. Input material: PBMCs. Source of these receptors: a man aged 25 to 45 in good health and CMV-seronegative. Each CDR3 is given with its conserved first and last residue. D genes are given only for firm matches. Not every row has a clone size; where given, it reads once, few, many or a size class.

j_gene: TRBJ2-1; abundance: .; v_gene: TRBV13; d_gene: TRBD2; CDR3aa: CASSPRRGAYNEQFF; CDR3nt: TGTGCCAGCAGCCCCCGGCGGGGGGCATACAATGAGCAGTTCTTC
j_gene: TRBJ1-1; abundance: .; v_gene: TRBV11-3; d_gene: .; CDR3aa: CASSLGSYTEAFF; CDR3nt: TGTGCCAGCAGCTTAGGTTCTTACACTGAAGCTTTCTTT
j_gene: TRBJ2-3; abundance: .; v_gene: TRBV7-6; d_gene: .; CDR3aa: CASSLGVRSEDTQYF; CDR3nt: TGTGCCAGCAGCTTAGGGGTTAGGAGTGAAGATACGCAGTATTTT
j_gene: TRBJ2-7; abundance: few; v_gene: TRBV6-1; d_gene: .; CDR3aa: CASMGATSYEQYF; CDR3nt: TGTGCCAGCATGGGCGCCACCTCCTACGAGCAGTACTTC
j_gene: TRBJ1-1; abundance: .; v_gene: TRBV7-9; d_gene: .; CDR3aa: CSSRLSTGTEAFF; CDR3nt: TGTTCCAGCAGACTCTCAACAGGCACTGAAGCTTTCTTT
j_gene: TRBJ2-3; abundance: once; v_gene: TRBV5-1; d_gene: .; CDR3aa: CASSFKVAIRGTDTQYF; CDR3nt: TGCGCCAGCAGCTTCAAAGTGGCGATAAGGGGTACAGATACGCAGTATTTT
j_gene: TRBJ1-1; abundance: .; v_gene: TRBV13; d_gene: TRBD1; CDR3aa: CASSSQGALRTNTEAFF; CDR3nt: TGTGCCAGCAGCTCGCAGGGGGCACTGAGGACCAACACTGAAGCTTTCTTT
j_gene: TRBJ2-7; abundance: .; v_gene: TRBV7-6; d_gene: .; CDR3aa: CASSSRSSSYEQYF; CDR3nt: TGTGCCAGCAGTTCTCGTTCGAGCTCCTACGAGCAGTACTTC
j_gene: TRBJ2-7; abundance: .; v_gene: TRBV7-6; d_gene: TRBD1; CDR3aa: CASSTPGGAQDEQYF; CDR3nt: TGTGCCAGCAGCACCCCAGGGGGCGCACAGGACGAGCAGTACTTC
j_gene: TRBJ2-2; abundance: .; v_gene: TRBV27; d_gene: TRBD1; CDR3aa: CASSMGQGGGELFF; CDR3nt: TGTGCCAGCAGTATGGGACAGGGGGGCGGGGAGCTGTTTTTT
j_gene: TRBJ2-7; abundance: few; v_gene: TRBV7-2; d_gene: TRBD2; CDR3aa: CASSTSSGSNFYEQYF; CDR3nt: TGTGCCAGCAGCACCTCTAGCGGGAGCAATTTTTACGAGCAGTACTTC
j_gene: TRBJ2-1; abundance: .; v_gene: TRBV7-6; d_gene: TRBD2; CDR3aa: CASSLVGLAGGEQFF; CDR3nt: TGTGCCAGCAGCTTAGTCGGGCTAGCGGGGGGGGAGCAGTTCTTC
j_gene: TRBJ2-7; abundance: few; v_gene: TRBV27; d_gene: .; CDR3aa: CASSLPTLTGFGEQYF; CDR3nt: TGTGCCAGCAGCCTCCCCACACTTACAGGGTTTGGCGAGCAGTACTTC
j_gene: TRBJ2-7; abundance: .; v_gene: TRBV4-3; d_gene: TRBD1; CDR3aa: CASSQDTGEVYEQYF; CDR3nt: TGCGCCAGCAGCCAAGATACAGGGGAAGTGTACGAGCAGTACTTC
j_gene: TRBJ2-3; abundance: .; v_gene: TRBV4-1; d_gene: TRBD2; CDR3aa: CASSQRLAGDTQYF; CDR3nt: TGCGCCAGCAGCCAAAGACTAGCAGGGGATACGCAGTATTTT
j_gene: TRBJ1-2; abundance: .; v_gene: TRBV11-2; d_gene: .; CDR3aa: CASSSLKAATGSGYTF; CDR3nt: TGTGCCAGCAGCTCCCTCAAGGCGGCAACAGGGAGTGGCTACACCTTC
j_gene: TRBJ2-1; abundance: .; v_gene: TRBV5-1; d_gene: TRBD2; CDR3aa: CASSFLSGGASSYNEQFF; CDR3nt: TGCGCCAGCAGCTTCCTTAGCGGGGGGGCCTCGTCCTACAATGAGCAGTTCTTC
j_gene: TRBJ1-5; abundance: .; v_gene: TRBV30; d_gene: .; CDR3aa: CAWSVTNNQPQHF; CDR3nt: TGTGCCTGGAGTGTTACAAACAATCAGCCCCAGCATTTT
j_gene: TRBJ2-1; abundance: few; v_gene: TRBV6-4; d_gene: .; CDR3aa: CASSDDTHNEQFF; CDR3nt: TGTGCCAGCAGTGACGATACTCACAATGAGCAGTTCTTC
j_gene: TRBJ2-5; abundance: .; v_gene: TRBV25-1; d_gene: TRBD2; CDR3aa: CASPEGKRGDQETQYF; CDR3nt: TGTGCCAGCCCCGAAGGAAAGCGGGGGGACCAAGAGACCCAGTACTTC
j_gene: TRBJ1-2; abundance: .; v_gene: TRBV13; d_gene: .; CDR3aa: CASSGGRTGGYTF; CDR3nt: TGTGCCAGCAGCGGGGGGAGGACGGGAGGCTACACCTTC
j_gene: TRBJ1-6; abundance: once; v_gene: TRBV6-5; d_gene: .; CDR3aa: CASSSRSYNSPLHF; CDR3nt: TGTGCCAGCAGTTCTCGCTCCTATAATTCACCCCTCCACTTT
j_gene: TRBJ2-4; abundance: few; v_gene: TRBV11-2; d_gene: .; CDR3aa: CASSFQGAGENIQYF; CDR3nt: TGTGCCAGCAGCTTCCAGGGGGCGGGGGAAAACATTCAGTACTTC
j_gene: TRBJ2-7; abundance: .; v_gene: TRBV2; d_gene: TRBD2; CDR3aa: CASSRTGGQLF; CDR3nt: TGTGCCAGCAGTAGGACGGGGGGGCAGCTTTTC
j_gene: TRBJ2-7; abundance: few; v_gene: TRBV6-5; d_gene: TRBD2; CDR3aa: CASSYEGLASDEQYF; CDR3nt: TGTGCCAGCAGTTACGAAGGACTAGCCTCCGACGAGCAGTACTTC
j_gene: TRBJ2-7; abundance: few; v_gene: TRBV5-1; d_gene: TRBD1; CDR3aa: CASSYRGREDEQYF; CDR3nt: TGCGCCAGCAGCTACAGGGGGCGCGAGGACGAGCAGTACTTC
j_gene: TRBJ1-2; abundance: .; v_gene: TRBV2; d_gene: TRBD1; CDR3aa: CASRGQGPGGYTF; CDR3nt: TGTGCCAGCAGGGGACAGGGTCCAGGCGGCTACACCTTC
j_gene: TRBJ2-7; abundance: .; v_gene: TRBV11-3; d_gene: .; CDR3aa: CASSLTRGGEQYF; CDR3nt: TGTGCCAGCAGCCTCACCAGGGGTGGCGAGCAGTACTTC
j_gene: TRBJ1-3; abundance: few; v_gene: TRBV4-1; d_gene: TRBD1; CDR3aa: CASSQGGQVLSGNTIYF; CDR3nt: TGCGCCAGCAGCCAAGGGGGACAGGTACTCTCTGGAAACACCATATATTTT
j_gene: TRBJ1-5; abundance: .; v_gene: TRBV6-6; d_gene: TRBD1; CDR3aa: CASSFTGGLQPQHF; CDR3nt: TGTGCCAGCAGTTTCACAGGGGGACTTCAGCCCCAGCATTTT
j_gene: TRBJ1-4; abundance: .; v_gene: TRBV6-5; d_gene: .; CDR3aa: CASSWAQGGGEKLFF; CDR3nt: TGTGCCAGCAGTTGGGCTCAGGGCGGGGGGGAAAAACTGTTTTTT
j_gene: TRBJ1-4; abundance: once; v_gene: TRBV29-1; d_gene: .; CDR3aa: CSVEAGDDEKLFF; CDR3nt: TGCAGCGTTGAGGCAGGGGACGATGAAAAACTGTTTTTT
j_gene: TRBJ2-1; abundance: .; v_gene: TRBV5-6; d_gene: TRBD2; CDR3aa: CASSLGVAGGNEQFF; CDR3nt: TGTGCCAGCAGCTTGGGAGTAGCGGGGGGGAATGAGCAGTTCTTC
j_gene: TRBJ2-1; abundance: once; v_gene: TRBV5-4; d_gene: .; CDR3aa: CASSLWGDEQFF; CDR3nt: TGTGCCAGCAGCTTGTGGGGGGATGAGCAGTTCTTC
j_gene: TRBJ2-5; abundance: .; v_gene: TRBV7-2; d_gene: .; CDR3aa: CASSLALLQAQTQYF; CDR3nt: TGTGCCAGCAGCTTAGCACTTCTGCAGGCCCAGACCCAGTACTTC
j_gene: TRBJ2-7; abundance: .; v_gene: TRBV5-8; d_gene: .; CDR3aa: CASTWGTFYEQYF; CDR3nt: TGTGCCAGCACCTGGGGGACATTCTACGAGCAGTACTTC
j_gene: TRBJ1-1; abundance: .; v_gene: TRBV28; d_gene: TRBD1; CDR3aa: CASRKPGQQTEAFF; CDR3nt: TGTGCCAGCAGAAAACCGGGACAGCAAACTGAAGCTTTCTTT
j_gene: TRBJ2-3; abundance: .; v_gene: TRBV7-9; d_gene: TRBD2; CDR3aa: CASSLGLSGVSTDTQYF; CDR3nt: TGTGCCAGCAGCTTAGGTCTTAGCGGGGTTAGCACAGATACGCAGTATTTT
j_gene: TRBJ2-3; abundance: .; v_gene: TRBV10-3; d_gene: TRBD1; CDR3aa: CAIARGQGLDTQYF; CDR3nt: TGTGCCATCGCACGGGGACAGGGCCTGGATACGCAGTATTTT
j_gene: TRBJ1-6; abundance: .; v_gene: TRBV5-1; d_gene: TRBD1; CDR3aa: CASTMTGGSNSPLHF; CDR3nt: TGCGCCAGCACCATGACAGGGGGCTCAAATTCACCCCTCCACTTT
j_gene: TRBJ2-3; abundance: few; v_gene: TRBV7-9; d_gene: TRBD2; CDR3aa: CASSSGTSGTDTQYF; CDR3nt: TGTGCCAGCAGCTCCGGGACTAGCGGCACAGATACGCAGTATTTT
j_gene: TRBJ1-4; abundance: .; v_gene: TRBV6-5; d_gene: TRBD1; CDR3aa: CASRASGGTNEKLFF; CDR3nt: TGTGCCAGCAGAGCGTCAGGGGGCACTAATGAAAAACTGTTTTTT
j_gene: TRBJ2-3; abundance: .; v_gene: TRBV5-1; d_gene: TRBD1; CDR3aa: CASSPGDRVADTQYF; CDR3nt: TGCGCCAGCAGCCCGGGGGACAGGGTCGCAGATACGCAGTATTTT
j_gene: TRBJ2-6; abundance: .; v_gene: TRBV5-1; d_gene: .; CDR3aa: CASSFLSGAGANVLTF; CDR3nt: TGCGCCAGCAGCTTTCTGTCGGGGGCTGGGGCCAACGTCCTGACTTTC
j_gene: TRBJ2-6; abundance: few; v_gene: TRBV5-1; d_gene: .; CDR3aa: CASSTDRTSGANVLTF; CDR3nt: TGCGCCAGCAGCACGGACAGAACATCTGGGGCCAACGTCCTGACTTTC
j_gene: TRBJ2-5; abundance: .; v_gene: TRBV29-1; d_gene: TRBD2; CDR3aa: CSVEVSGAGGRETQYF; CDR3nt: TGCAGCGTTGAAGTGTCGGGAGCGGGGGGCCGAGAGACCCAGTACTTC
j_gene: TRBJ1-2; abundance: .; v_gene: TRBV5-5; d_gene: TRBD1; CDR3aa: CASSFTELTGGRTDGYTF; CDR3nt: TGTGCCAGCAGCTTCACGGAGTTAACAGGGGGGCGTACAGATGGCTACACCTTC
j_gene: TRBJ1-1; abundance: .; v_gene: TRBV19; d_gene: TRBD1; CDR3aa: CASSSRTGAGATEAFF; CDR3nt: TGTGCCAGTAGTTCCCGGACAGGAGCTGGGGCCACTGAAGCTTTCTTT
j_gene: TRBJ2-3; abundance: .; v_gene: TRBV27; d_gene: .; CDR3aa: CASSPTRVDTQYF; CDR3nt: TGTGCCAGCAGTCCCACCAGGGTAGATACGCAGTATTTT
j_gene: TRBJ2-3; abundance: .; v_gene: TRBV28; d_gene: .; CDR3aa: CASTLMDGSPTDTQYF; CDR3nt: TGTGCCAGCACCTTAATGGACGGGAGTCCAACAGATACGCAGTATTTT
j_gene: TRBJ1-6; abundance: once; v_gene: TRBV7-6; d_gene: TRBD1; CDR3aa: CASRGQYNSPLHF; CDR3nt: TGTGCCAGCAGGGGACAGTATAATTCACCCCTCCACTTT